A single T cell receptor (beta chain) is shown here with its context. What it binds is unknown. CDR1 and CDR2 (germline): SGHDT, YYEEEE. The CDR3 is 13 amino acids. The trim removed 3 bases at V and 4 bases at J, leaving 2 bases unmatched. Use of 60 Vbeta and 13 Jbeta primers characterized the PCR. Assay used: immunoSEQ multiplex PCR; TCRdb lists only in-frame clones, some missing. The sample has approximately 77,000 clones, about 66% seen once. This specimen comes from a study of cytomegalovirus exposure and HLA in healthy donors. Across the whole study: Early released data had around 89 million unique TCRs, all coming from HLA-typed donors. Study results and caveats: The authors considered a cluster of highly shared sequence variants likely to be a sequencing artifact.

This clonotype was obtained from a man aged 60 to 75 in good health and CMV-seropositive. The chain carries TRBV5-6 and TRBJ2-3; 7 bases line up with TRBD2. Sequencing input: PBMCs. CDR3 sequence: CASSWGGSDTQYF. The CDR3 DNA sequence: TGTGCCAGCAGCTGGGGGGGATCAGATACGCAGTATTTT.